The rows below give T cell receptor beta chains drawn from one sample of a study of vaccination and CD4 T cells after COVID-19. TCRdb ran MiXCR on the PCR reads and lists one entry per CDR3 protein. Here the sample spans tens of thousands of distinct CDR3 sequences, roughly 34% being singletons. No antigen has been identified for these receptors. The specimen was CD4+ T cells from blood, cultured in vitro, collected before SARS-CoV-2 vaccination. These receptors all come from a human donor who had recovered from COVID-19. Each CDR3 is given with its conserved first and last residue. The order of the fields is D gene, J gene, V gene, clone size, CDR3 DNA, CDR3 protein. A D gene is named only where the DNA matches it firmly. Clone size, where shown, is once, few, many, or a class for clones that have expanded.

D: .
J: TRBJ2-3
V: TRBV29-1
size: .
DNA: TGCAGCGCTCGCCAGACAGGCCCAGATACGCAGTATTTT
CDR3: CSARQTGPDTQYF

D: TRBD1
J: TRBJ2-5
V: TRBV19
size: .
DNA: TGTGCCAGTAGTATAGGACAGGGGGCTGGAGAGACCCAGTACTTC
CDR3: CASSIGQGAGETQYF

D: .
J: TRBJ2-1
V: TRBV20-1
size: .
DNA: TGCAGTGCTAGATTCTGGAGATCCTACAATGAGCAGTTCTTC
CDR3: CSARFWRSYNEQFF

D: .
J: TRBJ2-3
V: TRBV30
size: .
DNA: TGTGCCTGGAGTCCGGACCAATCGCATACGCAGTATTTT
CDR3: CAWSPDQSHTQYF

D: TRBD1
J: TRBJ2-7
V: TRBV20-1
size: .
DNA: TGCAGTGCTAGCCAAGGACAGGGGACCTACGAGCAGTACTTC
CDR3: CSASQGQGTYEQYF

D: .
J: TRBJ1-2
V: TRBV29-1
size: few
DNA: TGCAGCGTTCTCCCCAGGGAAGGCTACACCTTC
CDR3: CSVLPREGYTF

D: TRBD1
J: TRBJ1-1
V: TRBV7-2
size: few
DNA: TGTGCCAGCAGCGGCGCTAGGGGGCGCGAAGAAGCTTTCTTT
CDR3: CASSGARGREEAFF

D: .
J: TRBJ2-5
V: TRBV7-2
size: few
DNA: TGTGCCAGCAGCTCCCTGGGTCGTGGGCTAGTGATACAAGAGACCCAGTACTTC
CDR3: CASSSLGRGLVIQETQYF

D: .
J: TRBJ1-1
V: TRBV2
size: few
DNA: TGTGCCAGCAGTGTCGAGTCTGAAGCTTTCTTT
CDR3: CASSVESEAFF

D: TRBD1
J: TRBJ1-2
V: TRBV20-1
size: few
DNA: TGCAGTGCTAGAGATCTCGGACAGGGTTTTGGCTACACCTTC
CDR3: CSARDLGQGFGYTF

D: .
J: TRBJ1-5
V: TRBV20-1
size: .
DNA: TGCAGTGCTAGTAAGGACAATAGCAATCAGCCCCAGCATTTT
CDR3: CSASKDNSNQPQHF

D: TRBD2
J: TRBJ2-3
V: TRBV6-2/TRBV6-3
size: once
DNA: TGTGCCAGCCGACAAGAGAGCGGGGAGGCTGCAGATACGCAGTATTTT
CDR3: CASRQESGEAADTQYF

D: .
J: TRBJ1-1
V: TRBV7-2
size: few
DNA: TGTGCCAGCAGCCCCAAGGGGCGGAGTATGAACACTGAAGCTTTCTTT
CDR3: CASSPKGRSMNTEAFF

D: .
J: TRBJ2-2
V: TRBV5-4
size: .
DNA: TGTGCCAGCAGCTTGACCGCTAGTATTAACACCGGGGAGCTGTTTTTT
CDR3: CASSLTASINTGELFF

D: TRBD2
J: TRBJ2-1
V: TRBV6-2/TRBV6-3
size: .
DNA: TGTGCCAGCAGGGCCGGAGCGGGGGGGCCCCTTAACAATGAGCAGTTCTTC
CDR3: CASRAGAGGPLNNEQFF

D: .
J: TRBJ1-2
V: TRBV7-2
size: few
DNA: TGTGCCAGCAGCTCGTTGTTGGGGGGAGGGGGCTACACCTTC
CDR3: CASSSLLGGGGYTF

D: .
J: TRBJ1-2
V: TRBV27
size: .
DNA: TGTGCCAGCAGTTTCACCCCGGCTAACTATGGCTACACCTTC
CDR3: CASSFTPANYGYTF

D: .
J: TRBJ1-2
V: TRBV6-4
size: .
DNA: TGTGCCAGCAGCCCTGATAAGGAGATCTATGGCTGCACCTTC
CDR3: CASSPDKEIYGCTF

D: .
J: TRBJ1-1
V: TRBV12-3/TRBV12-4
size: .
DNA: TGTGCCAGCAGTGGGGCCGGGCGAGCTTTCTTT
CDR3: CASSGAGRAFF

D: .
J: TRBJ2-1
V: TRBV27
size: .
DNA: TGTGCCAGCAGTTTACGGCAGGGCCTAAACTACAATGAGCAGTCCTTC
CDR3: CASSLRQGLNYNEQSF

D: .
J: TRBJ1-3
V: TRBV6-1
size: few
DNA: TGTGCCAGCAGTGAAGTGGGAGGAAACACCATATATTTT
CDR3: CASSEVGGNTIYF

D: .
J: TRBJ1-6
V: TRBV20-1
size: few
DNA: TGCAGTGCTAGCAGGGGTAGGGATTCACCCCTCCACTTT
CDR3: CSASRGRDSPLHF

D: .
J: TRBJ2-7
V: TRBV10-3
size: .
DNA: TGTGCCATCAGTGGTTCCACCTACGAGCAGTACTTC
CDR3: CAISGSTYEQYF

D: TRBD1
J: TRBJ1-4
V: TRBV4-1
size: .
DNA: TGCGCCAGCAGCTCCGAGGGGGCAGTTGGGGAAAAACTGTTTTTT
CDR3: CASSSEGAVGEKLFF

D: .
J: TRBJ1-1
V: TRBV20-1
size: .
DNA: TGCAGTGCTGACAGACCAAAACCTTGGCAGGGGAATAAATTGGTCACTGAAGCTTTCTTT
CDR3: CSADRPKPWQGNKLVTEAFF